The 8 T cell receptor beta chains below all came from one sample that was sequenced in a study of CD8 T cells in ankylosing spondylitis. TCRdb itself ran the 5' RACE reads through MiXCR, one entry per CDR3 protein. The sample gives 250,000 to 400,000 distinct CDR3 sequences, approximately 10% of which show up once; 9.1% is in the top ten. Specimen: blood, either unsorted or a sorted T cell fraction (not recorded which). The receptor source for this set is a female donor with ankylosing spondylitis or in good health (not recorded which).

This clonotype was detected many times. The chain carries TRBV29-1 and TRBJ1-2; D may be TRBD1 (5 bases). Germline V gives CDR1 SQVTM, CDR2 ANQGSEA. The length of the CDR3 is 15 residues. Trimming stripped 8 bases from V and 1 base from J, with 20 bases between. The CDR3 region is CSSGPRDPLNYGYTF. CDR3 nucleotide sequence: TGCAGCTCGGGACCAAGGGATCCCCTTAACTATGGCTACACCTTC.

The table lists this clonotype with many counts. The CDR3 DNA reads TGCAGTGCCCCTCAGGCCCGGAACTATGGCTACACCTTC. As protein: CSAPQARNYGYTF. The chain employs TRBV20-1 and TRBJ1-2; no definite D call. CDR1 is DFQATT, CDR2 SNEGSKA, per germline (reference sequence). Trimming removed 6 bases from V and 2 bases from J, with 13 bases in between. This CDR3 comprises 13 residues.

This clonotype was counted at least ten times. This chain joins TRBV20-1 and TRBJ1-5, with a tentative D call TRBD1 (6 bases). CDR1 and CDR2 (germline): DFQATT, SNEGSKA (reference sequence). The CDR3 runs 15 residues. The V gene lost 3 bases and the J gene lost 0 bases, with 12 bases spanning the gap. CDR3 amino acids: CSAREGDNSNQPQHF. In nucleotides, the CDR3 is TGCAGTGCTAGGGAGGGGGATAATAGCAATCAGCCCCAGCATTTT.

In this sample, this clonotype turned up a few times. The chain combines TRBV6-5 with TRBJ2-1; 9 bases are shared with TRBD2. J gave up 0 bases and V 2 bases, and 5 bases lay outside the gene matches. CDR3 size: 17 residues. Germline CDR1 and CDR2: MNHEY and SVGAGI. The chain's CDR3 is CASSYGGGGASYNEQFF. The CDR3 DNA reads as TGTGCCAGCAGTTACGGGGGCGGGGGGGCCTCCTACAATGAGCAGTTCTTC.

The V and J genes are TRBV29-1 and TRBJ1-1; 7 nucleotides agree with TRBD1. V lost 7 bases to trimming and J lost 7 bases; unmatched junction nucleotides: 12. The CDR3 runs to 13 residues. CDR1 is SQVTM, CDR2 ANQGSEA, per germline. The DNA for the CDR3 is TGCAGCGCCGCCCCGACGACAGGGCTTGAAGCTTTCTTT. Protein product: CSAAPTTGLEAFF.

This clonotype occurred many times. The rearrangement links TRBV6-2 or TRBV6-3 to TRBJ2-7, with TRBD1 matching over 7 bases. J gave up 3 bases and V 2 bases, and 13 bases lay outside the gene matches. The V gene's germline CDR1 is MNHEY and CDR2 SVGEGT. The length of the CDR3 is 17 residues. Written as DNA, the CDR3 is TGTGCCAGCAGTTACACCCTCGACAGGGCTGTCAACTACGAGCAGTACTTC. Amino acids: CASSYTLDRAVNYEQYF.

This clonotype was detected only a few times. The DNA for the CDR3 is TGTGCCAGCAGCGCCGAGAGGGCACGCTGGGGAGATACGCAGTATTTT. Translated, it gives CASSAERARWGDTQYF. V usage is TRBV9 and J usage is TRBJ2-3; weak D call: TRBD2 (5 bases). CDR1 SGDLS and CDR2 YYNGEE come from the germline V gene. Trimming stripped 3 bases from V and 5 bases from J, with 19 bases between. The CDR3 consists of 16 residues.

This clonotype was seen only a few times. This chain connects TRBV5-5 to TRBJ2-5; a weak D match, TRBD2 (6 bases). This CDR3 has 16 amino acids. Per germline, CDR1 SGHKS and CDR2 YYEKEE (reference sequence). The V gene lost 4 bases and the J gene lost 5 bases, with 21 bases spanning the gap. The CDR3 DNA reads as TGTGCCAGCAGCCTCCTGGACGTAAACCGGGGGGAGACCCAGTACTTC. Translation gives CASSLLDVNRGETQYF.